Listed below are T cell receptor beta chains from one sample, sequenced in a study of T cells after yellow fever vaccination. TCRdb re-called the 5' RACE reads through MiXCR, storing one row per CDR3 protein. The sample shows some 300,000 distinct CDR3 sequences, approximately 10% of them seen only once. The sequencing used CD4+ T cells sorted from PBMCs, collected 5 days after the yellow fever booster vaccination. These receptor sequences come from a man younger than 35 who received the YFV17D yellow fever vaccine. Both conserved end residues are part of each CDR3. The size field is filled for only some rows; it gives once, few, many or a size class.

j_gene,len,abundance,v_gene,CDR3aa
TRBJ2-3,17,few,TRBV5-4,CASSLAVVSGGGDTQYF
TRBJ2-5,15,many,TRBV5-1,CASSLLSRNEETQYF
TRBJ2-5,14,.,TRBV18,CASSPPLGRETQYF
TRBJ2-3,16,few,TRBV5-1,CASSLFSGTSTDTQYF
TRBJ1-2,16,many,TRBV7-2,CASSGYGTTTQGGYTF
TRBJ1-5,15,.,TRBV18,CASSTQGNSNQPQHF
TRBJ1-4,13,few,TRBV4-3,CASSQDIGGKLFF
TRBJ1-5,13,few,TRBV7-9,CASSIFEDQPQHF
TRBJ1-2,14,many,TRBV7-2,CASSLGFPNYGYTF
TRBJ1-1,15,.,TRBV5-1,CASSLMGTGDTEAFF
TRBJ1-2,13,many,TRBV2,CASTAQLGAGYTF
TRBJ2-5,18,few,TRBV6-2/TRBV6-3,CASSYPASSGGKDETQYF
TRBJ1-5,13,.,TRBV2,CASKAQGGQPQHF
TRBJ2-4,17,.,TRBV30,CAWSSLPGLPAKNIQYF
TRBJ2-5,13,few,TRBV12-3/TRBV12-4,CASSAGNQETQYF
TRBJ2-2,15,few,TRBV12-3/TRBV12-4,CASSTPDRGTGELFF
TRBJ1-2,13,.,TRBV10-2,CASSPGTQYGYTF
TRBJ1-6,13,.,TRBV6-6,CASTIQGGPPLHF